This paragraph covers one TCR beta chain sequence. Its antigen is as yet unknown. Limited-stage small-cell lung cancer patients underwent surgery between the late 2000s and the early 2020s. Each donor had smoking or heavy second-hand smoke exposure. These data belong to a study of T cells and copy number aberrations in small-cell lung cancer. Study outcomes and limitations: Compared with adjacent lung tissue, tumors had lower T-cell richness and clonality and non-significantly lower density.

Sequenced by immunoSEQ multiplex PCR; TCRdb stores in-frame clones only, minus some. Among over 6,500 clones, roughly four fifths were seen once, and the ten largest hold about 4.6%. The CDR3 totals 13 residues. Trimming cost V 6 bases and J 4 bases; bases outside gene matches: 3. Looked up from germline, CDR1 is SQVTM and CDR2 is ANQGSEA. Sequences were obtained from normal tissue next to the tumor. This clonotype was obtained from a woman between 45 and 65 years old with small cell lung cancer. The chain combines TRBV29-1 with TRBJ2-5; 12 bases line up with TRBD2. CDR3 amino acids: CSVVGLAGETQYF. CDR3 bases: TGCAGCGTCGTGGGACTAGCGGGAGAGACCCAGTACTTC.